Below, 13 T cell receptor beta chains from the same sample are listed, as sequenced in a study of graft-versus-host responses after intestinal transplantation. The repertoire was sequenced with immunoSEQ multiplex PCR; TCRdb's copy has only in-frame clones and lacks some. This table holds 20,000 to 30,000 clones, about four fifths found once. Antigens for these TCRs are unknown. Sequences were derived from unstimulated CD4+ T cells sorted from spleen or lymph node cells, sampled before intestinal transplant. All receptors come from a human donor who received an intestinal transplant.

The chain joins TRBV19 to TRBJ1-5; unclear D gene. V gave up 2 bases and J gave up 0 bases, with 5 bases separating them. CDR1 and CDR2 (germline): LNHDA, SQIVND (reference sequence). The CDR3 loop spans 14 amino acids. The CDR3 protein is CASSIFDSNQPQHF. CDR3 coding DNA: TGTGCCAGTAGTATATTCGATAGCAATCAGCCCCAGCATTTT.

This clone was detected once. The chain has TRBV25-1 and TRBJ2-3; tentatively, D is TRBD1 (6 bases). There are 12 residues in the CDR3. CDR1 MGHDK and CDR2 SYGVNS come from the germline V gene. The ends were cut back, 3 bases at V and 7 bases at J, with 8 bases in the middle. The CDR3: CASSEGANTQYF. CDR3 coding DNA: TGTGCCAGCAGTGAGGGGGCAAATACGCAGTATTTT.

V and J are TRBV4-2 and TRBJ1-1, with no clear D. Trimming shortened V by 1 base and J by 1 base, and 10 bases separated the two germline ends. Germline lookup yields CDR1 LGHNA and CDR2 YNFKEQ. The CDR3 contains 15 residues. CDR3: CASSQVLRRNTEAFF. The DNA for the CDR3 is TGTGCCAGCAGCCAAGTCTTAAGGAGGAACACTGAAGCTTTCTTT.

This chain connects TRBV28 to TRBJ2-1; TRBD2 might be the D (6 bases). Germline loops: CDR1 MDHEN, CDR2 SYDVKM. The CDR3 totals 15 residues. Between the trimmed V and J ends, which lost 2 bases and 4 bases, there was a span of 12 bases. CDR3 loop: CASSLPEGRYNEQFF. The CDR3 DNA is TGTGCCAGCAGTTTACCGGAGGGCCGATACAATGAGCAGTTCTTC. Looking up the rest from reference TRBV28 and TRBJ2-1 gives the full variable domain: DVKVTQSSRYLVKRTGEKVFLECVQDMDHENMFWYRQDPGLGLRLIYFSYDVKMKEKGDIPEGYSVSREKKERFSLILESASTNQTSMYLCASSLPEGRYNEQFFGPGTRLTVL.

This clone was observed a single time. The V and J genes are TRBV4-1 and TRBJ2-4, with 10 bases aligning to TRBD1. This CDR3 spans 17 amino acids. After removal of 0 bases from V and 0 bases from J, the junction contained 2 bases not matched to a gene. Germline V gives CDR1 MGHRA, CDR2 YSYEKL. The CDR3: CASSQEGQGLAKNIQYF. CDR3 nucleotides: TGCGCCAGCAGCCAAGAGGGACAGGGGCTAGCCAAAAACATTCAGTACTTC.

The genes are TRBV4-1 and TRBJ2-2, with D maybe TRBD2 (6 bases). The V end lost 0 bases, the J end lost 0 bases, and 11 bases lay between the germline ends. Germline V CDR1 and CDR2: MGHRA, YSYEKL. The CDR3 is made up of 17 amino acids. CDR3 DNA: TGCGCCAGCAGCCAAGATCCAGCGGGCTCGAACACCGGGGAGCTGTTTTTT. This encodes CASSQDPAGSNTGELFF.

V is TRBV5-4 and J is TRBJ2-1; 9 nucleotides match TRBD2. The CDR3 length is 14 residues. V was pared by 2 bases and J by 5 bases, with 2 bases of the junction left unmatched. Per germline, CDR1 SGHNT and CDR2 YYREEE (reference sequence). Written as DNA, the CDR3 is TGTGCCAGCAGCTTAGGACTAGCGAACAATGAGCAGTTCTTC. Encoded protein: CASSLGLANNEQFF. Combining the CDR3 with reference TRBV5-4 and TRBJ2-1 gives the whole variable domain ETGVTQSPTHLIKTRGQQVTLRCSSQSGHNTVSWYQQALGQGPQFIFQYYREEENGRGNFPPRFSGLQFPNYSSELNVNALELDDSALYLCASSLGLANNEQFFGPGTRLTVL.

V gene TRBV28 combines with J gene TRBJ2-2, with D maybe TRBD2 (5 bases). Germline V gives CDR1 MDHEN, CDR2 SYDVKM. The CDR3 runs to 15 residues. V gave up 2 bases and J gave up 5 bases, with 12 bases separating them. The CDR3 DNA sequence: TGTGCCAGCAGTTTAGGTAGCCCGGGGACCGGGGAGCTGTTTTTT. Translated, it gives CASSLGSPGTGELFF.

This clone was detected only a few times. The CDR3 sequence: CASSILAGYNEQFF. The DNA for the CDR3 is TGTGCCAGTAGTATACTAGCGGGATACAATGAGCAGTTCTTC. V and J are TRBV19 and TRBJ2-1, with TRBD2 matching over 9 bases. The trim removed 2 bases at V and 4 bases at J, leaving 0 bases unmatched. The CDR3 is 14 residues long. Looked up from germline, CDR1 is LNHDA and CDR2 is SQIVND (reference sequence).

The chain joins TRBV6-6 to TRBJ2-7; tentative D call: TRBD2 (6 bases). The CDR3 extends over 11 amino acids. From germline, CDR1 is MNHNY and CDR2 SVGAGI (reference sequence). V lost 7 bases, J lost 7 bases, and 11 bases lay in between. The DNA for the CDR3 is TGTGCCAGCACCTTCAGCGGGGAGCAGTACTTC. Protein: CASTFSGEQYF.

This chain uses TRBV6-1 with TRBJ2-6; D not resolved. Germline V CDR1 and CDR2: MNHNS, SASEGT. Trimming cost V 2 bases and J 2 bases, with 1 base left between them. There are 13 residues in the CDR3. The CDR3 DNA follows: TGTGCCAGCAGTGAACCTGGGGCCAACGTCCTGACTTTC. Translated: CASSEPGANVLTF.

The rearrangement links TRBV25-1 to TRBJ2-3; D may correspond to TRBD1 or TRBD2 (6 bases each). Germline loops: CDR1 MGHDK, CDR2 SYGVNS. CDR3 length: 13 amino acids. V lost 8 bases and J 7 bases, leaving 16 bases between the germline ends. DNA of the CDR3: TGTGCCAGCCGCGGGACAAATGAGTATACGCAGTATTTT. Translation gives CASRGTNEYTQYF. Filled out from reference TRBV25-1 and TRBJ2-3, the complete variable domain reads EADIYQTPRYLVIGTGKKITLECSQTMGHDKMYWYQQDPGMELHLIHYSYGVNSTEKGDLSSESTVSRIRTEHFPLTLESARPSHTSQYLCASRGTNEYTQYFGPGTRLTVL.

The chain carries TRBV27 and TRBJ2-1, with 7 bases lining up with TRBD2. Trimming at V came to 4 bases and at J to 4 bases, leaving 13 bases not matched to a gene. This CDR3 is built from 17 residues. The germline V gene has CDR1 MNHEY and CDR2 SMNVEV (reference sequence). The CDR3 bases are TGTGCCAGCAGTTCCAATAAACTAGCGAGGAGTTACAATGAGCAGTTCTTC. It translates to CASSSNKLARSYNEQFF.